The 2 T cell receptor beta chains presented below share a single source sample, sequenced in a study of cytomegalovirus exposure and HLA in healthy donors (dated by TCRdb to the late 2010s). The receptor library was made with the immunoSEQ multiplex PCR assay. For the multiplex PCR, a mixture combining 60 forward primers for TCR Vbeta segments and 13 reverse primers for TCR Jbeta segments was used. TCRdb mirrors the immuneACCESS table, restricted to in-frame sequences. Some clones are absent from its copies; in checked studies, under half trace to an unresolved V gene, and the reason for the others is unknown. Present in this sample are 150,000 to 250,000 clones, about 80% of which were seen just once. Together, the top ten hold approximately 2% of the sample. The sequenced sample was PBMCs. These receptors were collected from a man aged 30-40 years in good health and CMV-seronegative.

This chain uses TRBV5-6 with TRBJ2-7, with 7 bases fitting TRBD2. This CDR3 is 13 amino acids long. CDR1 and CDR2 from the germline V gene are SGHDT and YYEEEE. With V trimmed by 0 bases and J by 5 bases, 2 bases remained unmatched. CDR3 in DNA: TGTGCCAGCAGCTTGGACGCGGGAGACGAGCAGTACTTC. Translating it yields CASSLDAGDEQYF.

In this sample, this clone turned up once. The J gene is TRBJ2-5, the V gene TRBV2, with a weak D call TRBD1 (6 bases). This CDR3 spans 14 amino acids. Trimming pared 2 bases from V and 3 bases from J, leaving 10 bases between. Germline loops: CDR1 SNHLY, CDR2 FYNNEI. The CDR3 is CASSESNREETQYF. For the CDR3, the DNA is TGTGCCAGCAGTGAATCGAACAGGGAAGAGACCCAGTACTTC.